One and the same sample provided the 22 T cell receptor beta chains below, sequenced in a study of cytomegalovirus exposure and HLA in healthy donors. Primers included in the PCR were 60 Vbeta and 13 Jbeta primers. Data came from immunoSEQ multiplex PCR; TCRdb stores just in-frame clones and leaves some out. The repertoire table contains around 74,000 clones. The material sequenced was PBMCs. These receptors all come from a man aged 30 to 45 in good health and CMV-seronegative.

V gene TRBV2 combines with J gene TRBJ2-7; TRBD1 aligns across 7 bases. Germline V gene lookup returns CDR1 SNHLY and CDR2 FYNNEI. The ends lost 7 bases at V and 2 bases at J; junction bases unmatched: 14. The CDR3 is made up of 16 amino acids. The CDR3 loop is CASTRASGQLAYEQYF. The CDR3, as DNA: TGTGCCAGCACCCGCGCCTCGGGACAGTTGGCCTACGAGCAGTACTTC.

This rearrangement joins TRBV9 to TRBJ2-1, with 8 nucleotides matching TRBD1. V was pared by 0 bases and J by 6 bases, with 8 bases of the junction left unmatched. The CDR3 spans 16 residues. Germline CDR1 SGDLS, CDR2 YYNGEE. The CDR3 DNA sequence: TGTGCCAGCAGCGTAGTCGGGCAGGGGGCGGGCAATGAGCAGTTCTTC. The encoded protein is CASSVVGQGAGNEQFF.

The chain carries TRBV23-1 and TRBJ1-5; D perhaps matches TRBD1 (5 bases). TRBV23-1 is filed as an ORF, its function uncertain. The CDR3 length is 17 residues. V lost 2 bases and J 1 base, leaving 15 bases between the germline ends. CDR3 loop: CASSQQGFVGSNQPQHF. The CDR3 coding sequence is TGCGCCAGCAGTCAACAGGGATTTGTCGGGAGCAATCAGCCCCAGCATTTT.

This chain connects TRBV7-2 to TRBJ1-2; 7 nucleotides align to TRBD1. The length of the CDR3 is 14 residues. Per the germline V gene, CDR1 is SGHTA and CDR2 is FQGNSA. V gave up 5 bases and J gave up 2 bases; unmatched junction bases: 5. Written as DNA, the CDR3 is TGTGCCAGCAGCCCCCGACAGGGAAACTATGGCTACACCTTC. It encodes CASSPRQGNYGYTF.

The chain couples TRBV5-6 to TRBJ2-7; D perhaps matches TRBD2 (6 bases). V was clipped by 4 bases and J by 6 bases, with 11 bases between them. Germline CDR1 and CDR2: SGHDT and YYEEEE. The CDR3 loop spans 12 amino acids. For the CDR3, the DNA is TGTGCCAGCAGCCACCCCGGGGGCGAGCAGTACTTC. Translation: CASSHPGGEQYF.

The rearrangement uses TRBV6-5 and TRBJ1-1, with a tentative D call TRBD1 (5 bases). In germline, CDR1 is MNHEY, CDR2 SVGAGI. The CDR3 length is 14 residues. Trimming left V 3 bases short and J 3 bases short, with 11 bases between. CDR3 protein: CASSYGKGHTEAFF. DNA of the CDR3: TGTGCCAGCAGTTATGGGAAGGGGCACACTGAAGCTTTCTTT.

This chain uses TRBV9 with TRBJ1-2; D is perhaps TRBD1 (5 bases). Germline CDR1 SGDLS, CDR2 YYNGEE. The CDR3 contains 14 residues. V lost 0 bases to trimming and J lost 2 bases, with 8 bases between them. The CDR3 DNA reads TGTGCCAGCAGCGTAGGGGGGGAGAACTATGGCTACACCTTC. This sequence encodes CASSVGGENYGYTF.

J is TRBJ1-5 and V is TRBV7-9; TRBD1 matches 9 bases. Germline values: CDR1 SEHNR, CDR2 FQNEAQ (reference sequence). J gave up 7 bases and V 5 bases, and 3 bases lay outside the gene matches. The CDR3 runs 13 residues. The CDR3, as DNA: TGTGCCAGCAGCCGACAGGGGGGGCAGCCCCAGCATTTT. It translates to CASSRQGGQPQHF.

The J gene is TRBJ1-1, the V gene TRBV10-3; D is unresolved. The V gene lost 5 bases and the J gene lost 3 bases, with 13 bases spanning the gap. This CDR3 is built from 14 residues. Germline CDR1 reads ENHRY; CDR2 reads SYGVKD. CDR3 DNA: TGTGCCATCAGTCCCGACGGGTCCTACACTGAAGCTTTCTTT. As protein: CAISPDGSYTEAFF.

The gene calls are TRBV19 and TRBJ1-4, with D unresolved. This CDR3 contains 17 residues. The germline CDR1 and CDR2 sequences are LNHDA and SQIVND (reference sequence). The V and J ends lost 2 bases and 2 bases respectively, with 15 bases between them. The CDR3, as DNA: TGTGCCAGTAGTATAATCCTTAGTTGGGCGACTAATGAAAAACTGTTTTTT. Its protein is CASSIILSWATNEKLFF. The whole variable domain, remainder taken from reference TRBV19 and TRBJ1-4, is DGGITQSPKYLFRKEGQNVTLSCEQNLNHDAMYWYRQDPGQGLRLIYYSQIVNDFQKGDIAEGYSVSREKKESFPLTVTSAQKNPTAFYLCASSIILSWATNEKLFFGSGTQLSVL.

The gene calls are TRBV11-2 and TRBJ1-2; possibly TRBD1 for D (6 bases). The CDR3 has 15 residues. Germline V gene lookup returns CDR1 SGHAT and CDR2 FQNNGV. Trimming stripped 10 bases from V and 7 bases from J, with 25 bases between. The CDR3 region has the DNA TGTGCCATCCGATCAACCGCTGGACAGCTGACTGGCTACACCTTC. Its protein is CAIRSTAGQLTGYTF.

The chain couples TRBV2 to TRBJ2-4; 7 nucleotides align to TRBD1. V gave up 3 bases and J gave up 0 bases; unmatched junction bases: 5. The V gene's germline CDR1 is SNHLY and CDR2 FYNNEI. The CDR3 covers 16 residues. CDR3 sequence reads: CASSEGQPLAKNIQYF. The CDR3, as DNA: TGTGCCAGCAGTGAGGGACAGCCCCTAGCCAAAAACATTCAGTACTTC.

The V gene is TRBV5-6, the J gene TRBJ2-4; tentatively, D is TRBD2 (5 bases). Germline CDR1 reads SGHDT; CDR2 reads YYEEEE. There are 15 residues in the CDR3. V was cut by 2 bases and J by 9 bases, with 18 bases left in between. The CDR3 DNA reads TGTGCCAGCAGCTTACGCCCCGCGGACTGGGGCATTCAGTACTTC. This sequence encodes CASSLRPADWGIQYF.

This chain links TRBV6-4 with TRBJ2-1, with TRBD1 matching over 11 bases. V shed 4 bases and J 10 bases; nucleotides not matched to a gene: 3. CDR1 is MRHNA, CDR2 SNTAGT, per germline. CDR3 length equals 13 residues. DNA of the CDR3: TGTGCCAGCAGTGGGGACAGGGGGGGCGAGCAGTTCTTC. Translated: CASSGDRGGEQFF.

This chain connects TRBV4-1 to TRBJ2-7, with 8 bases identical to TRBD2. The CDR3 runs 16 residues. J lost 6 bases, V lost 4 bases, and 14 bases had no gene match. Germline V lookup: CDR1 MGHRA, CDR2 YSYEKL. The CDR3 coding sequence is TGCGCCAGCAGCCTTCTATCGGGGGGGGTTCAAGGCGAGCAGTACTTC. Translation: CASSLLSGGVQGEQYF.

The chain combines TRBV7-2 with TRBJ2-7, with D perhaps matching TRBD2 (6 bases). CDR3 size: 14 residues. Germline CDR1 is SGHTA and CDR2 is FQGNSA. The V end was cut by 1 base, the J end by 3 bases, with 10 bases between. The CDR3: CASSLERVIYEQYF. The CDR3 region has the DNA TGTGCCAGCAGCTTAGAGCGGGTAATCTACGAGCAGTACTTC.

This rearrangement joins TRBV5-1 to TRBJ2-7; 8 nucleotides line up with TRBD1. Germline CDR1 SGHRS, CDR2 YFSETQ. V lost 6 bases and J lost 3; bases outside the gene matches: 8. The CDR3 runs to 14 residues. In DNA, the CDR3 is TGCGCCAGCAAACTGGACAGGGTCTACTACGAGCAGTACTTC. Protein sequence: CASKLDRVYYEQYF.

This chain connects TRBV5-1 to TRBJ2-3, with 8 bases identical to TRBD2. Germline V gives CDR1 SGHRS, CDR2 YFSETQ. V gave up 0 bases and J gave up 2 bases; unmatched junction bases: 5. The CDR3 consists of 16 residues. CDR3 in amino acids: CASSLVVAGFTDTQYF. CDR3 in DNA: TGCGCCAGCAGCTTGGTGGTAGCGGGATTCACAGATACGCAGTATTTT. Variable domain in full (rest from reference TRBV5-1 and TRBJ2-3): KAGVTQTPRYLIKTRGQQVTLSCSPISGHRSVSWYQQTPGQGLQFLFEYFSETQRNKGNFPGRFSGRQFSNSRSEMNVSTLELGDSALYLCASSLVVAGFTDTQYFGPGTRLTVL.

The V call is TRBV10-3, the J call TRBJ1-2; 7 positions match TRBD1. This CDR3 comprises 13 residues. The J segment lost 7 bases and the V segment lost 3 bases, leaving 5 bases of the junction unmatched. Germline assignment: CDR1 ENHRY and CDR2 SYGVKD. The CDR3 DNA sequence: TGTGCCATCAGTGACTCAACAGGGGCTGGCTACACCTTC. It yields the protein CAISDSTGAGYTF.

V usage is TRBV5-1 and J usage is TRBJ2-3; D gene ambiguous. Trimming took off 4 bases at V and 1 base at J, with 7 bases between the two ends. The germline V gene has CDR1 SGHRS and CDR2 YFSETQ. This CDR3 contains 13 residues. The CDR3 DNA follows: TGCGCCAGCAGCGCCCTACGCACAGATACGCAGTATTTT. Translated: CASSALRTDTQYF. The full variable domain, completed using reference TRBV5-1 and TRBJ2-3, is KAGVTQTPRYLIKTRGQQVTLSCSPISGHRSVSWYQQTPGQGLQFLFEYFSETQRNKGNFPGRFSGRQFSNSRSEMNVSTLELGDSALYLCASSALRTDTQYFGPGTRLTVL.

The CDR3 spells CASSWVSKGVGEETQYF. In DNA, the CDR3 is TGTGCCAGCAGCTGGGTTTCAAAGGGGGTCGGGGAAGAGACCCAGTACTTC. The J gene is TRBJ2-5, the V gene TRBV28, with a weak D call TRBD1 (6 bases). The V end lost 6 bases, the J end lost 3 bases, and 23 bases lay between the germline ends. CDR1 is MDHEN and CDR2 is SYDVKM in the germline V gene. The CDR3 contains 17 residues.

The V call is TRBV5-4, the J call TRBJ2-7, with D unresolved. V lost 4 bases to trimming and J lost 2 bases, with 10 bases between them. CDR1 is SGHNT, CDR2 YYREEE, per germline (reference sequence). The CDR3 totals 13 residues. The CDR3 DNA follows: TGTGCCAGCAGCGTAACGGGTCCCTACGAGCAGTACTTC. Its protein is CASSVTGPYEQYF.